These 26 T cell receptor beta chains share one sample of origin, sequenced in a study of T-cell reconstitution after alpha-beta-depleted transplantation in children. This sample's TCRbeta library carried unique molecular identifier barcodes. TCRdb reanalysed the PCR reads using MiXCR and keeps one entry per CDR3 protein. The data hold 700,000 to 950,000 distinct CDR3 sequences, with about 15% observed a single time. The specimen comprised PBMCs, mostly from graft donor cells, sampled 360 days after TCRalphabeta/CD19-depleted stem cell transplant. These receptors all come from a male patient younger than 18 who had a stem cell transplant for acute lymphoblastic leukemia, so the T cells may come from the graft donor.

This clonotype appeared many times. The chain links TRBV4-1 to TRBJ2-2; TRBD2 agrees at 10 bases. The germline V gene encodes CDR1 MGHRA and CDR2 YSYEKL. This CDR3 has 15 amino acids. The ends lost 2 bases at V and 6 bases at J; junction bases unmatched: 3. This chain's CDR3 is CASSQTGTSAGELFF. The DNA of the CDR3 is TGCGCCAGCAGCCAAACCGGGACTAGCGCCGGGGAGCTGTTTTTT.

This clonotype was seen a few times. The rearrangement joins TRBV29-1 to TRBJ1-1; D is perhaps TRBD1 (6 bases). Per the germline V gene, CDR1 is SQVTM and CDR2 is ANQGSEA. This CDR3 is built from 13 residues. Trimming left V 6 bases short and J 4 bases short, with 15 bases between. The CDR3: CSVGHLESTEAFF. In nucleotides, the CDR3 is TGCAGCGTGGGACACCTCGAGAGCACTGAAGCTTTCTTT.

This clonotype turned up a few times. The chain recombines TRBV7-8 with TRBJ2-7; no firm D call. Trimming pared 5 bases from V and 2 bases from J, leaving 16 bases between. In germline, CDR1 is SGHVS, CDR2 FQNEAQ. The CDR3 has 15 residues. CDR3 loop: CASSPVWATTYEQYF. The CDR3 bases are TGTGCCAGCAGCCCGGTCTGGGCAACTACCTACGAGCAGTACTTC.

The rearrangement links TRBV25-1 to TRBJ1-4; possible D gene TRBD1, 6 bases. V was clipped by 3 bases and J by 8 bases, with 16 bases between them. There are 15 residues in the CDR3. In germline, CDR1 is MGHDK, CDR2 SYGVNS. The CDR3 nucleotides are TGTGCCAGCAGTGAGACCAGGGGACCGGAGGAAAAACTGTTTTTT. As protein: CASSETRGPEEKLFF.

This clonotype was seen many times. This rearrangement joins TRBV29-1 to TRBJ1-2, with unresolved D. Germline loops: CDR1 SQVTM, CDR2 ANQGSEA. This CDR3 is built from 12 residues. The V end was cut by 0 bases, the J end by 8 bases, with 10 bases between. CDR3 sequence reads: CSVEDRHLGYTF. DNA for the CDR3: TGCAGCGTTGAAGATCGACACCTCGGCTACACCTTC.

This clonotype showed up just a few times. The chain combines TRBV3-1 with TRBJ2-7; unclear D gene. In germline, CDR1 is LGHDT, CDR2 YNNKEL (reference sequence). The V gene lost 0 bases and the J gene lost 4 bases, with 13 bases spanning the gap. The CDR3 is 15 amino acids. In DNA, the CDR3 is TGTGCCAGCAGCCAAGATCGGGCCTCTTGGTACGAGCAGTACTTC. Encoded protein: CASSQDRASWYEQYF.

The chain is built from TRBV7-9 and TRBJ1-1; no reliable D call. Germline CDR1 and CDR2: SEHNR and FQNEAQ (reference sequence). V lost 7 bases and J 2 bases, leaving 2 bases between the germline ends. The CDR3 sequence is 10 residues long. CDR3 DNA sequence: TGTGCCAGCAAAAACACTGAAGCTTTCTTT. The encoded protein is CASKNTEAFF.

This clonotype has just a few counts. This sequence joins TRBV25-1 and TRBJ2-5, with 8 bases matching TRBD2. The trim removed 5 bases at V and 5 bases at J, leaving 16 bases unmatched. The CDR3 has 17 amino acids. The germline gives CDR1 MGHDK, CDR2 SYGVNS. CDR3 residues: CASSPWSSGIYHETQYF. The CDR3 nucleotides read TGTGCCAGCAGTCCCTGGAGTAGCGGGATCTATCATGAGACCCAGTACTTC.

The V call is TRBV20-1, the J call TRBJ2-2; maybe TRBD1 (6 bases). Per the germline V gene, CDR1 is DFQATT and CDR2 is SNEGSKA (reference sequence). CDR3 length: 21 residues. The germline V and J ends were trimmed by 3 bases and 0 bases, with 29 bases remaining between them. The CDR3 sequence is CSARGVDSGTRGPTNTGELFF. DNA for the CDR3: TGCAGTGCTAGGGGGGTCGACTCCGGGACAAGGGGCCCTACGAACACCGGGGAGCTGTTTTTT.

CDR3 residues: CASSGFGIRDLTYEQYF. In nucleotides, the CDR3 is TGTGCCAGCTCAGGGTTCGGAATCCGGGACCTTACCTACGAGCAGTACTTC. The J gene is TRBJ2-7, the V gene TRBV18; D tentatively reads TRBD1 or TRBD2 (5 bases each). This CDR3 is 17 amino acids long. V gave up 5 bases and J gave up 2 bases, with 22 bases separating them. CDR1 KGHSH and CDR2 LQKENI come from the germline V gene.

This clonotype was observed a handful of times. This rearrangement joins TRBV12-3 or TRBV12-4 to TRBJ2-3, with D hard to call. This CDR3 is built from 15 residues. Trimming shortened V by 2 bases and J by 4 bases, and 13 bases separated the two germline ends. The CDR3 here is CASSLRVTVSDTQYF. CDR3 DNA sequence: TGTGCCAGCAGTTTACGGGTGACCGTCTCAGATACGCAGTATTTT.

This chain links TRBV12-3 or TRBV12-4 with TRBJ2-2; the D gene could be TRBD1 or TRBD2 (6 bases each). V was trimmed by 6 bases and J by 7 bases, leaving 27 bases between them. The CDR3 extends over 18 amino acids. The CDR3 sequence is CASSQRGGTPIFGGELFF. The DNA for the CDR3 is TGTGCCAGCAGCCAGAGAGGGGGGACTCCAATCTTTGGCGGGGAGCTGTTTTTT.

In its sample, this clonotype was seen a few times. V and J are TRBV9 and TRBJ2-6; no firm D call. The V gene lost 2 bases and the J gene lost 0 bases, with 21 bases spanning the gap. CDR3 length: 20 residues. Germline V CDR1 and CDR2: SGDLS, YYNGEE. The CDR3 region is CASSVHRTEGYLSGANVLTF. The CDR3 DNA follows: TGTGCCAGCAGCGTCCACCGGACGGAAGGGTACCTCTCTGGGGCCAACGTCCTGACTTTC.

The V gene is TRBV12-3 or TRBV12-4, the J gene TRBJ2-1; 11 bases fit TRBD2. V gave up 2 bases and J gave up 9 bases; unmatched junction bases: 6. CDR3 length: 15 residues. The CDR3 region has the DNA TGTGCCAGCAGTTTACTAGCGGGGGGCGGAGGTGAGCAGTTCTTC. Its protein product is CASSLLAGGGGEQFF.

This clonotype appeared a few times. The chain joins TRBV20-1 to TRBJ2-5, with D perhaps matching TRBD2 (5 bases). CDR1 is DFQATT and CDR2 is SNEGSKA in the germline V gene (reference sequence). The V end was cut by 2 bases, the J end by 3 bases, with 10 bases between. CDR3 size: 13 residues. The chain's CDR3 is CSARSRRKETQYF. The CDR3 nucleotides are TGCAGTGCTAGAAGCCGGAGGAAAGAGACCCAGTACTTC.

This clonotype has only a few counts. This chain joins TRBV11-2 and TRBJ2-1; D remains unclear. The CDR3 length is 13 residues. In germline, CDR1 is SGHAT, CDR2 FQNNGV. V lost 3 bases to trimming and J lost 9 bases, with 12 bases between them. The CDR3 region has the DNA TGTGCCAGCAGCTTCCTAGAGTCCGGTGAGCAGTTCTTC. This gives the protein CASSFLESGEQFF.

This clonotype was recorded a few times. This chain links TRBV7-9 with TRBJ2-1; no clear D. V lost 5 bases, J lost 4 bases, and 18 bases lay in between. Germline V gene data show CDR1 as SEHNR and CDR2 as FQNEAQ (reference sequence). This CDR3 is built from 16 residues. Written as DNA, the CDR3 is TGTGCCAGCAGCCCCCCCCCGGCGCCCATTTACAATGAGCAGTTCTTC. It is translated as CASSPPPAPIYNEQFF. Combining the CDR3 with reference TRBV7-9 and TRBJ2-1 gives the whole variable domain DTGVSQNPRHKITKRGQNVTFRCDPISEHNRLYWYRQTLGQGPEFLTYFQNEAQLEKSRLLSDRFSAERPKGSFSTLEIQRTEQGDSAMYLCASSPPPAPIYNEQFFGPGTRLTVL.

This clonotype was seen a handful of times. V gene TRBV10-2 combines with J gene TRBJ2-7; 10 bases agree with TRBD2. V shed 7 bases, J shed 6 bases, and the junction held 6 bases outside the gene matches. In germline, CDR1 is WSHSY, CDR2 SAAADI. The CDR3 length is 13 residues. The CDR3, as DNA: TGCGCCAGCATACCTAGCGGGAGTACCGAGCAGTACTTC. Translated: CASIPSGSTEQYF.

This chain links TRBV29-1 with TRBJ2-5, with a possible D match to TRBD1 (5 bases). Germline V gives CDR1 SQVTM, CDR2 ANQGSEA. The CDR3 is made up of 14 amino acids. With 7 bases removed from V and 2 bases from J, the gap between germline ends came to 17 bases. DNA for the CDR3: TGCAGCGCCAATTCCCTGGGGCTACAAGAGACCCAGTACTTC. Translated, it gives CSANSLGLQETQYF.

Only a few counts were recorded for this clonotype. The chain employs TRBV29-1 and TRBJ1-4; D gene ambiguous. Trimming took 6 bases from V and 7 from J, leaving 15 bases between them. The length of the CDR3 is 13 residues. Looked up from germline, CDR1 is SQVTM and CDR2 is ANQGSEA. CDR3 residues: CSVSDMGGEKLFF. CDR3 bases: TGCAGCGTCTCCGACATGGGAGGTGAAAAACTGTTTTTT.

This clonotype was seen many times. The chain combines TRBV7-8 with TRBJ2-7, with D possibly being TRBD1 (5 bases). The CDR3 has 15 residues. In germline, CDR1 is SGHVS, CDR2 FQNEAQ. V gave up 1 base and J gave up 4 bases, with 14 bases separating them. CDR3 residues: CASSLGGQTVYEQYF. The CDR3 DNA reads TGTGCCAGCAGCTTAGGGGGCCAGACAGTTTACGAGCAGTACTTC.

The DNA of the CDR3 is TGTGCCACCAGTGAGCCGAGGGACAGCACAGATACGCAGTATTTT. Its protein product is CATSEPRDSTDTQYF. The chain is built from TRBV24-1 and TRBJ2-3; tentatively, D is TRBD1 or TRBD2 (5 bases each). The CDR3 has 15 residues. Trimming removed 4 bases from V and 0 bases from J, with 10 bases in between. The V gene's germline CDR1 is KGHDR and CDR2 SFDVKD.

In this sample, this clonotype turned up a few times. The chain carries TRBV18 and TRBJ2-7; D gene ambiguous. Between the trimmed V and J ends, which lost 0 bases and 5 bases, there was a span of 20 bases. This CDR3 is built from 17 residues. Germline V gene lookup returns CDR1 KGHSH and CDR2 LQKENI. In DNA, the CDR3 is TGTGCCAGCTCACCACCGTTACCTGGCCTTCGAACCCACGAGCAGTACTTC. It yields the protein CASSPPLPGLRTHEQYF.

This clonotype was counted ten times or more. The chain couples TRBV11-2 to TRBJ2-1; 10 nucleotides match TRBD2. The CDR3 contains 15 residues. CDR1 SGHAT and CDR2 FQNNGV come from the germline V gene. With V trimmed by 4 bases and J by 4 bases, 4 bases remained unmatched. For the CDR3, the DNA is TGTGCCAGCAGCTCTACTAGCGGGGTATACAATGAGCAGTTCTTC. This translates into CASSSTSGVYNEQFF.

DNA of the CDR3: TGCAGTGCTAGCCCCCGACTAGCTGTAAGATACAATGAGCAGTTCTTC. This encodes CSASPRLAVRYNEQFF. The V gene is TRBV20-1, the J gene TRBJ2-1, with 7 bases aligning to TRBD2. CDR1 is DFQATT, CDR2 SNEGSKA, per germline (reference sequence). CDR3 length equals 16 residues. With 3 bases clipped from V and 4 bases from J, the junction kept 12 bases outside the gene matches.

The chain carries TRBV20-1 and TRBJ2-7, with D perhaps TRBD1 (5 bases). Germline V gene data show CDR1 as DFQATT and CDR2 as SNEGSKA (reference sequence). The CDR3 consists of 15 residues. The V and J ends lost 1 base and 4 bases respectively, with 17 bases between them. CDR3 region: CSARAGPQPLYEQYF. Written as DNA, the CDR3 is TGCAGTGCTAGAGCAGGGCCTCAACCTCTTTACGAGCAGTACTTC.